What follows are 19 T cell receptor beta chains derived from one specimen sequenced in a study of shared clonotypes between healthy human individuals (TCRdb year 2020). The method behind the library was the immunoSEQ multiplex PCR assay. What TCRdb holds here is the immuneACCESS table cut down to in-frame rearrangements. Part of the clones is not present; checked against another copy, under half of the missing clones reflect an unresolved V gene, and the others are unexplained. Counted in this sample were more than 2 million clones; about 95% of them appeared once. Jointly, the top ten make up 0.9% to 1.4% of the sample. CD8 naive samples were CD45RO-negative cells positively selected for CCR7, giving a CD45RA+CCR7+ population that excluded TemRA cells. What was sequenced was naive CD8+ T cells sorted from blood. The cell subset or site label of this sample denotes: CD45RA+CCR7+. These receptors came from a man aged 18-30 years in good health.

The chain joins TRBV5-4 to TRBJ1-2; 10 bases match TRBD1. The CDR3 sequence is 15 residues long. Germline CDR1 SGHNT, CDR2 YYREEE (reference sequence). The J segment lost 6 bases and the V segment lost 4 bases, leaving 9 bases of the junction unmatched. Written as DNA, the CDR3 is TGTGCCAGCAGCCCCTGGACAGGGGGGAACGATGGCTACACCTTC. It translates to CASSPWTGGNDGYTF.

The chain is built from TRBV10-2 and TRBJ2-3, with D possibly being TRBD2 (6 bases). From germline, CDR1 is WSHSY and CDR2 SAAADI. V was shortened by 3 bases and J by 3 bases, with 19 bases between the two germline ends. CDR3 length equals 17 residues. CDR3 region: CASSEGWGEALTDTQYF. Here the CDR3 DNA reads TGCGCCAGCAGTGAAGGTTGGGGGGAAGCGTTGACAGATACGCAGTATTTT.

This chain connects TRBV7-9 to TRBJ2-3, with 8 bases aligning to TRBD1. With 5 bases clipped from V and 5 bases from J, the junction kept 9 bases outside the gene matches. Germline V CDR1 and CDR2: SEHNR, FQNEAQ (reference sequence). The CDR3 totals 15 residues. The CDR3 sequence is CASSPRTGWGDTQYF. The CDR3 bases are TGTGCCAGCAGCCCCCGGACAGGGTGGGGAGATACGCAGTATTTT.

The chain links TRBV27 to TRBJ2-6, with D hard to call. Germline V CDR1 and CDR2: MNHEY, SMNVEV (reference sequence). This CDR3 spans 13 amino acids. V lost 5 bases and J 2 bases, leaving 4 bases between the germline ends. This chain's CDR3 is CASSTTGANVLTF. DNA of the CDR3: TGTGCCAGCAGTACCACTGGGGCCAACGTCCTGACTTTC.

The gene calls are TRBV28 and TRBJ1-4; D gene ambiguous. This CDR3 contains 12 residues. V lost 6 bases, J lost 7 bases, and 9 bases lay in between. Germline lookup yields CDR1 MDHEN and CDR2 SYDVKM. The CDR3 reads CASSPLVEKLFF. CDR3 sequence (DNA): TGTGCCAGCAGCCCGTTAGTTGAAAAACTGTTTTTT.

The chain combines TRBV2 with TRBJ1-5; D not certain. V was trimmed by 11 bases and J by 6 bases, leaving 2 bases between them. Germline CDR1 SNHLY, CDR2 FYNNEI. This CDR3 contains 8 residues. In nucleotides, the CDR3 is TGTGCCGTTCAGCCCCAGCATTTT. Translated: CAVQPQHF.

The chain combines TRBV30 with TRBJ2-3, with 7 bases that match TRBD1. The CDR3 spans 17 residues. In germline, CDR1 is GTSNPN, CDR2 SVGIG (reference sequence). Unmatched junction bases numbered 13, after V lost 2 bases and J lost 2 bases. This CDR3 is CAWSSTGRHFPTDTQYF. The CDR3 DNA reads TGTGCCTGGAGTTCGACAGGGCGCCATTTCCCCACAGATACGCAGTATTTT.

V gene TRBV29-1 combines with J gene TRBJ2-1; 7 nucleotides match TRBD2. J gave up 7 bases and V 3 bases, and 18 bases lay outside the gene matches. The germline V gene has CDR1 SQVTM and CDR2 ANQGSEA. CDR3 length: 17 residues. CDR3 DNA sequence: TGCAGCGTTGAGAATCTCTCGGGGCGGGAGTGGGAGAATGAGCAGTTCTTC. It encodes CSVENLSGREWENEQFF.

This clone was picked up a small number of times. The sample has other DNA sequences that encode this CDR3 too. The chain recombines TRBV10-1 with TRBJ1-2; TRBD1 might be the D (5 bases). The CDR3 is 12 amino acids. Trimming stripped 3 bases from V and 7 bases from J, with 9 bases between. Germline V gene sequence: CDR1 WNHNN, CDR2 SYGVQD (reference sequence). The CDR3 nucleotides read TGCGCCAGCAGTGACGGGGCGAGTGGCTACACCTTC. As protein: CASSDGASGYTF.

V is TRBV4-3 and J is TRBJ2-7; 10 bases match TRBD2. From germline, CDR1 is LGHNA and CDR2 YSLEER. Trimming removed 0 bases from V and 7 bases from J; junction bases left unmatched: 12. The CDR3 consists of 17 residues. CDR3 loop: CASSQEGASGSSLEQYF. Here the CDR3 DNA reads TGCGCCAGCAGCCAAGAAGGGGCTAGCGGGAGTTCTCTGGAGCAGTACTTC.

This clone was counted a single time. This chain's CDR3 is CASLGGRPGGLGETQYF. The CDR3 nucleotides are TGCGCCAGTCTTGGGGGGCGACCAGGGGGCTTAGGAGAGACCCAGTACTTC. The rearrangement joins TRBV4-1 to TRBJ2-5, with 8 bases fitting TRBD1. Germline loops: CDR1 MGHRA, CDR2 YSYEKL. The CDR3 spans 17 residues. The ends lost 9 bases at V and 4 bases at J; junction bases unmatched: 19.

The CDR3 DNA reads TGTGCCAGCAGCCCCGGGACAGGGGCTGACACCATATATTTT. It is translated as CASSPGTGADTIYF. The chain employs TRBV11-3 and TRBJ1-3, with 10 nucleotides matching TRBD1. The J segment lost 8 bases and the V segment lost 5 bases, leaving 6 bases of the junction unmatched. This CDR3 has 14 residues. Germline loops: CDR1 SGHNT, CDR2 YENEEA.

The chain is built from TRBV27 and TRBJ2-1; no reliable D call. Germline CDR1 and CDR2: MNHEY and SMNVEV (reference sequence). The CDR3 runs to 13 residues. The germline V and J ends were trimmed by 7 bases and 7 bases, with 14 bases remaining between them. Written as DNA, the CDR3 is TGTGCCAGCACCTCGGTGGGGTGGAATGAGCAGTTCTTC. Translation gives CASTSVGWNEQFF.

CDR3 amino acids: CASSGRETYEQYF. The CDR3 DNA is TGTGCCAGTAGTGGCCGGGAGACGTACGAGCAGTACTTC. This rearrangement joins TRBV19 to TRBJ2-7, with a weak D call TRBD2 (6 bases). CDR1 and CDR2 (germline): LNHDA, SQIVND (reference sequence). The CDR3 is made up of 13 amino acids. Trimming pared 5 bases from V and 4 bases from J, leaving 12 bases between.

The rearrangement joins TRBV4-1 to TRBJ2-2; D not resolved. Germline V gene data show CDR1 as MGHRA and CDR2 as YSYEKL. The CDR3 is 15 residues long. V lost 1 base and J lost 1, with 7 bases in between. In DNA form, the CDR3 reads TGCGCCAGCAGCCAAGTCAGCCAGAACACCGGGGAGCTGTTTTTT. This translates into CASSQVSQNTGELFF.

In regard to this clone: This sample includes further DNA sequences coding for the same CDR3. The chain is built from TRBV5-4 and TRBJ1-2; TRBD1 is a possible D gene (5 bases). The V end was cut by 0 bases, the J end by 3 bases, with 9 bases between. CDR3 length: 14 residues. Germline V CDR1 and CDR2: SGHNT, YYREEE (reference sequence). The CDR3 DNA reads TGTGCCAGCAGCTTGGGCCAGGGAGACTATGGCTACACCTTC. This codes for CASSLGQGDYGYTF.

The chain recombines TRBV9 with TRBJ2-7; 9 nucleotides match TRBD1. This CDR3 has 15 residues. V shed 3 bases and J 3 bases; nucleotides not matched to a gene: 7. Germline lookup yields CDR1 SGDLS and CDR2 YYNGEE. The CDR3 coding sequence is TGTGCCAGCAGCGCAGCCCCGGGACAGGGCTACGAGCAGTACTTC. This codes for CASSAAPGQGYEQYF.

This clone was seen a handful of times. The chain combines TRBV9 with TRBJ2-1, with 8 positions matching TRBD2. The ends lost 6 bases at V and 0 bases at J; junction bases unmatched: 17. In germline, CDR1 is SGDLS, CDR2 YYNGEE. CDR3 size: 19 residues. The CDR3 loop is CASKHVAGGENRSYNEQFF. The CDR3 DNA follows: TGTGCCAGCAAACACGTCGCGGGAGGTGAGAATCGCTCCTACAATGAGCAGTTCTTC.

The chain employs TRBV27 and TRBJ1-5; 9 nucleotides match TRBD1. Trimming removed 9 bases from V and 1 base from J; junction bases left unmatched: 7. Per germline, CDR1 MNHEY and CDR2 SMNVEV (reference sequence). The CDR3 length is 15 residues. The CDR3 DNA follows: TGTGCCAGACCGGGACAGGGACTGAGCAATCAGCCCCAGCATTTT. This codes for CARPGQGLSNQPQHF.